These T cell receptor beta chains were read from a single sample in a study of cytomegalovirus exposure and HLA in healthy donors. Clones were read by immunoSEQ multiplex PCR, and TCRdb kept only the in-frame ones, dropping some. The table shows 260,000 or so clones, with 90% occurring only once. The sequencing sample was made of PBMCs. The receptors shown here come from a woman younger than 45 in good health and CMV-seronegative. Both conserved end residues are part of each CDR3. A D gene is named only where the DNA matches it firmly.

J	D	V	DNA	CDR3
TRBJ2-1	.	TRBV25-1	TGTGCCAGCAGCGAACTCCAGCGAGGCAATGAGCAGTTCTTC	CASSELQRGNEQFF
TRBJ2-1	TRBD1	TRBV5-6	TGTGCCAGCAGCCGGACAGGGGGCAGGGTGGATGAGCAGTTCTTC	CASSRTGGRVDEQFF
TRBJ1-2	.	TRBV28	TGTGCCAGCAGTATAATTACGACCACCGGACCGCGAGGCTATGGCTACACCTTC	CASSIITTTGPRGYGYTF
TRBJ2-7	TRBD1	TRBV5-1	TGCGCCAGCAGCTTGCCACAGGGGGCGAACGAGCAGTACTTC	CASSLPQGANEQYF
TRBJ2-7	TRBD1	TRBV5-4	TGTGCCAGCAGCTTGAGACAGGGCCCCTCCTACGAGCAGTACTTC	CASSLRQGPSYEQYF
TRBJ1-3	.	TRBV6-1	TGTGCCAGCAGTGTCAGAACCCGGGCGTCCTACTCTGGAAACACCATATATTTT	CASSVRTRASYSGNTIYF
TRBJ2-5	.	TRBV4-2	TGTGCCAGCAGCCAAGGCGTTGGTGGTCAGCGGCAAGAGACCCAGTACTTC	CASSQGVGGQRQETQYF
TRBJ1-1	TRBD1	TRBV5-4	TGTGCCAGCAGCACAGGGGGAGAGGTGATGAACACTGAAGCTTTCTTT	CASSTGGEVMNTEAFF
TRBJ1-2	.	TRBV6-5	TGTGCCAGCAGTCCCACACCTAACTATGGCTACACCTTC	CASSPTPNYGYTF
TRBJ2-2	.	TRBV27	TGTGCCATCCGGGCGGGCGGGGAGCTGTTTTTT	CAIRAGGELFF
TRBJ2-1	.	TRBV27	TGTGCCAGCAGTTTATTACTAGCAGGTAATGGGATGGAACTGGATGAGCAGTTCTTC	CASSLLLAGNGMELDEQFF